These T cell receptor beta chains were read from a single sample in a study of T-cell reconstitution after alpha-beta-depleted transplantation in children. TCRdb re-called the PCR reads with MiXCR, one entry per CDR3 protein. The sample has 530,000 or so distinct CDR3 sequences, over 20% seen once. The sequencing here drew on PBMCs, taken before TCRalphabeta/CD19-depleted stem cell transplant. The receptors were sampled from a boy in the first two years of life with Wiskott-Aldrich syndrome, due to receive a stem cell transplant. CDR3s include the opening cysteine and the closing phenylalanine or tryptophan. Fields, in order: CDR3 length, V gene, J gene, D gene, clone size, CDR3 protein, CDR3 DNA. D genes are given only for firm matches. Clone size is shown for a subset of rows, as once, few, many or a class of expanded clone.

15,TRBV29-1,TRBJ2-7,TRBD2,once,CSVGLAAGGPREQYF,TGCAGCGTTGGCCTGGCCGCGGGAGGGCCGCGCGAGCAGTACTTC
15,TRBV20-1,TRBJ2-7,TRBD2,NA,CSARDPLAGNYEQYF,TGCAGTGCTAGAGATCCACTAGCGGGCAACTACGAGCAGTACTTC
15,TRBV28,TRBJ2-2,TRBD2,NA,CASSPLAEDTGELFF,TGTGCCAGCAGTCCTCTAGCGGAAGACACCGGGGAGCTGTTTTTT
15,TRBV12-3/TRBV12-4,TRBJ2-1,TRBD2,NA,CASSFIAGGHNEQFF,TGTGCCAGCAGTTTCATAGCGGGAGGGCACAATGAGCAGTTCTTC
12,TRBV20-1,TRBJ1-4,NA,NA,CSAKGGGEKLFF,TGCAGTGCTAAAGGGGGTGGTGAAAAACTGTTTTTT
11,TRBV4-2,TRBJ2-5,TRBD2,few,CASVGGETQYF,TGTGCCAGCGTGGGGGGGGAGACCCAGTACTTC
17,TRBV15,TRBJ2-7,NA,NA,CATSRVAGAAKAYEQYF,TGTGCCACCAGCAGAGTGGCTGGGGCGGCCAAAGCCTACGAGCAGTACTTC
16,TRBV24-1,TRBJ2-5,TRBD2,NA,CATSATTSGSRETQYF,TGTGCCACCAGTGCTACTACTAGCGGGAGTAGGGAGACCCAGTACTTC
13,TRBV20-1,TRBJ2-3,NA,NA,CSASRVFTDTQYF,TGCAGTGCTAGTCGGGTATTCACAGATACGCAGTATTTT
16,TRBV12-5,TRBJ2-2,TRBD2,NA,CASGLLLAADTGELFF,TGTGCTAGTGGTTTGTTGCTAGCGGCGGACACCGGGGAGCTGTTTTTT
15,TRBV15,TRBJ1-5,NA,NA,CATSRDSYSNQPQHF,TGTGCCACCAGCAGGGACAGCTATAGCAATCAGCCCCAGCATTTT